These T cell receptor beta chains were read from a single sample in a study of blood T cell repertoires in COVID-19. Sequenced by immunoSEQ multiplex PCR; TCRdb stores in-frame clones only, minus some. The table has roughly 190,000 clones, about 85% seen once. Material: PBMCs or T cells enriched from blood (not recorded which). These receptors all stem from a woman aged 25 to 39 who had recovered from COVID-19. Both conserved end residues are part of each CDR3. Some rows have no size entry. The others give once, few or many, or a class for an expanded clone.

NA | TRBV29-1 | CSVVSTSLTYGYTF
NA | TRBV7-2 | CASSRTGLNQPQHF
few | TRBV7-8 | CASSLVGTGTYEQYF
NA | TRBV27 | CASRTGGVTEAFF
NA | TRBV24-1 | CATSESSYTDTQYF
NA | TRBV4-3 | CASSQDDQSPLHF
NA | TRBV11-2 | CASSYTSGGLVAKNIQYF
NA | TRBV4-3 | CASSREVAGDYGYTF
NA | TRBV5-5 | CASRLGGFGKNIQYF
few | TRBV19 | CASSMGQGYGYTF
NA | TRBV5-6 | CASSWRGGSSYEQYF
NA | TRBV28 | CASSHPTGSYNSPLHF
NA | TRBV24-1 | CATSAADRDNEQFF
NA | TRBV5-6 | CASSLASGGYTF
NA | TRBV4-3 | CASSQKVDREIQNEAFF
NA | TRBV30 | CAWSRSVDSIYEQYF
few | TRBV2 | CASSVRREITEAFF
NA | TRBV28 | CASSPETGSSTDTQYF
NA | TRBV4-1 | CASSLTGDSGNTIYF
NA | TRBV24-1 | CATSRRTGDGYTF
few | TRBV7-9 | CATGTSGRGSYEQYF
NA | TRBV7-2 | CASSLDRTSYGYTF
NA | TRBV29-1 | CSATTGQDGYTF
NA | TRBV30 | CAWSGIGGSAYEQYF
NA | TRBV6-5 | CASQTGSTDTQYF
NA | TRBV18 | CASSPGGNEAFF
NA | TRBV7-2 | CASSFDREDGYTF
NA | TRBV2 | CARGTNLNEKLFF
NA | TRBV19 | CASAGTLTYEQYF